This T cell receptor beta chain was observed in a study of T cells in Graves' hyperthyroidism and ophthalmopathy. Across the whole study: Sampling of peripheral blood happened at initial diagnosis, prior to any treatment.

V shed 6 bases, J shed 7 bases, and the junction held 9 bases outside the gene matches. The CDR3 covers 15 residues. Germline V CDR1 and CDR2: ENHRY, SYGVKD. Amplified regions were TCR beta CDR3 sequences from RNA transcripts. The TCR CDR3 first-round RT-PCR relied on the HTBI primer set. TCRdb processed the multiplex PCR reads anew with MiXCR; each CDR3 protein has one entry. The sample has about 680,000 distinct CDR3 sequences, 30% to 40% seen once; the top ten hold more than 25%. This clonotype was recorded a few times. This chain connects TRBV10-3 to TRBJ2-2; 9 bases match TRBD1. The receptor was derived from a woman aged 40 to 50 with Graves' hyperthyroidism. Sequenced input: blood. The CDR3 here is CAIRRQGDRDGELFF. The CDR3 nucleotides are TGTGCCATCAGGAGACAGGGGGACAGGGACGGGGAGCTGTTTTTT.